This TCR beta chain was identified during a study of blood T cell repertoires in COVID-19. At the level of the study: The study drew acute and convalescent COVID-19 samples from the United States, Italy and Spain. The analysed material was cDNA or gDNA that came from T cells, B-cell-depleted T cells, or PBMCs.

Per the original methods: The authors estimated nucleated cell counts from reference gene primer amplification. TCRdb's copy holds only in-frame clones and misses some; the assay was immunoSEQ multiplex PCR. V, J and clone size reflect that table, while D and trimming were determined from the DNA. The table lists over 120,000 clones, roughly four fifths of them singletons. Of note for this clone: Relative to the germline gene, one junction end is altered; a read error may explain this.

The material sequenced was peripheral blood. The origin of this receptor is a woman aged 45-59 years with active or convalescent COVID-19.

The CDR3 region has the DNA TGTGCCAGCAGTTACTCACCGGACAGCGTCTCTATTGAAGTTTTCTTT. Protein sequence: CASSYSPDSVSIEVFF. This rearrangement joins TRBV6-5 to TRBJ1-1; possible D gene TRBD1, 6 bases. Germline CDR1 and CDR2: MNHEY and SVGAGI. The CDR3 contains 16 residues.